The present T cell receptor (beta chain) was sequenced within a study of persistence of HIV-infected CD4 T cells (dated by TCRdb to 2019 to 2021). Some background on the complete study: The median time participants had been on suppressive ART was about eight years. The clonality of all cells in each sorted population was assessed by TCRbeta sequencing, whereas the clonality of infected cells was assessed by proviral sequencing. Peripheral blood samples of up to about 180 mL were obtained at multiple time points, with the exception of two participants, for whom leukapheresis was performed at a single time point. CMV- and HIV-1 Gag-responding CD4+ T cells were isolated from ART-treated individuals so that antigen-driven clonal expansion of HIV-1-infected cells could be examined. For the TCR cluster analysis across participants, 8 participants were included for CMV and about seven participants for Gag. Broad study findings and their caveats: Bulk TCR analyses could not be limited to the rare CMV-responding cells that actually contained HIV-1 proviruses. TCRbeta richness in CMV- and Gag-responding cells was significantly lower than in anti-CD3/anti-CD28-responding cells; CMV-responding cells had higher oligoclonality than CD3/CD28-stimulated and Gag-responding cells. Enrichment of degenerate expanded CDR3beta sequences was found in antigen-responding cells, suggesting convergent selection of CD4+ responses to CMV and Gag. Only a small number of individuals took part in the study, and the range of antigens tested was limited. Within the same sorted populations, how oligoclonal the TCRs were correlated with how oligoclonal the proviruses were.

On this clone: No antigen is known for it. Base qualities are not recorded, but no much larger clone differs from it by a single base.

This specimen's treatment or condition label, interpreted: suppressive antiretroviral therapy. Lysates of CMV-infected fibroblasts were used at approximately 10 ug/mL for cell stimulation. Responding CD4+ T cells were sorted on the basis of upregulation of both CD40 ligand and CD69. Participants were HIV-1-infected adults who started suppressive ART during chronic infection. Participants had undetectable plasma HIV-1 RNA below 50 copies/mL for at least 4 years. To be included, a participant needed positive CMV serology and a CD4+ T cell count above 400 cells/uL. Before stimulation, PBMCs were isolated using density centrifugation and then depleted of CD8+ T cells. For less than 20 hours, the CD8-depleted PBMCs were stimulated with anti-CD28/CD49d costimulation, a CD40-blocking antibody, and enfuvirtide to prevent new infections. Cell sorting was done on a Beckman Coulter MoFlo Legacy or XDP sorter, and dead cells were excluded with propidium iodide. The QIAamp DNA Mini Kit was used for genomic DNA extraction from samples above one million cells, and the Quick-DNA Microprep Kit was used otherwise.

TCRbeta repertoires were sequenced from genomic DNA with the immunoSEQ hsTCRB assay version 4 in survey mode. Genomic DNA was diluted to around 10 ng/uL, using up to 1 ug per sample for TCRbeta sequencing. In the original analysis: TCRbeta data analysis was done in ImmunoSeq Analyzer 3.0, and diversity was calculated on productive nucleotide rearrangements. The improved Chao index was used to estimate lower-bound TCR diversity, and the Gini coefficient was used to estimate clonality using the Immunarch R package. Different nucleotide rearrangements encoding the same CDR3beta amino acid sequence were counted as distinct clonotypes. Differential abundance analysis identified TCRbeta sequences significantly enriched in antigen-responding cells relative to anti-CD3/anti-CD28-activated cells. Using predicted peptide-MHC specificity as the basis, GLIPH2 grouped TCRs into clusters, both for each participant individually and for the merged data sets that combined participants. What TCRdb holds here is the immuneACCESS table cut down to in-frame rearrangements. Part of the clones is not present; checked against another copy, under half of the missing clones reflect an unresolved V gene, and the others are unexplained. Clonal size and the V and J genes are those of that table, whereas D and trimming came from the DNA. Across this sample there are roughly 20,000 clones, with about four fifths seen only once. Roughly 7.1% of the sample is held by the ten biggest clonotypes.

V was cut back by 0 bases and J by 0 bases, leaving a gap of 7 bases between them. The CDR3, from cysteine to phenylalanine, totals 15 residues. The entry retains the CDR3 DNA only, 45 bases that are in frame from base 1. CDR1 and CDR2 (SGDLS, YYNGEE) derive from the germline V gene. The chain uses TRBV9 and TRBJ1-3; a confident D gene designation cannot be given. The TCR originated in an adult man with HIV who was CMV-seropositive. Source: CD4+ T cells sorted from PBMCs after approximately 19-hour stimulation, taken from a patient who received antiretroviral therapy. The cell subset or site label here, explained by the study, means: CD40L+CD69+ CD4 T cells responding to CMV lysate. The CDR3 protein is CASSVAGSSGNTIYF. The bases read TGTGCCAGCAGCGTAGCCGGCAGCTCTGGAAACACCATATATTTT. Supplemented by the reference TRBV9 and TRBJ1-3 proteins around the CDR3, the complete variable domain is DSGVTQTPKHLITATGQRVTLRCSPRSGDLSVYWYQQSLDQGLQFLIQYYNGEERAKGNILERFSAQQFPDLHSELNLSSLELGDSALYFCASSVAGSSGNTIYFGEGSWLTVV.